What follows are 6 T cell receptor beta chains derived from one specimen sequenced in a study of blood T cell repertoires in COVID-19. Here immunoSEQ multiplex PCR was the method, and the copy in TCRdb shows in-frame clones only, minus some. Of about 65,000 clones listed, about 83% are singletons. Sequencing was done on a sample of peripheral blood. These receptors originate from a man in his forties or fifties with COVID-19, enrolled during active disease.

The chain employs TRBV7-9 and TRBJ1-1; the D is unclear. V was shortened by 1 base and J by 0 bases, with 9 bases between the two germline ends. Germline V lookup: CDR1 SEHNR, CDR2 FQNEAQ (reference sequence). CDR3 size: 15 residues. This CDR3 reads CASSLGTAMNTEAFF. The CDR3 nucleotides are TGTGCCAGCAGCTTAGGGACTGCCATGAACACTGAAGCTTTCTTT.

This CDR3 is CASSKGQINYEQYF. CDR3 bases: TGTGCCAGTAGTAAGGGACAGATTAACTACGAGCAGTACTTC. The chain uses TRBV19 and TRBJ2-7; 7 bases are shared with TRBD1. Germline CDR1 and CDR2: LNHDA and SQIVND (reference sequence). V was clipped by 4 bases and J by 3 bases; unmatched bases: 6. CDR3 size: 14 residues. The full variable domain, with the rest looked up from reference TRBV19 and TRBJ2-7, is DGGITQSPKYLFRKEGQNVTLSCEQNLNHDAMYWYRQDPGQGLRLIYYSQIVNDFQKGDIAEGYSVSREKKESFPLTVTSAQKNPTAFYLCASSKGQINYEQYFGPGTRLTVT.

V usage is TRBV2 and J usage is TRBJ1-1; maybe TRBD1 (6 bases). Germline-derived CDR1 and CDR2 are SNHLY and FYNNEI. The V end was cut by 5 bases, the J end by 5 bases, with 12 bases between. The CDR3 spans 13 residues. The CDR3 loop is CASSLKQGTEAFF. CDR3 sequence (DNA): TGTGCCAGCAGTTTAAAACAGGGTACTGAAGCTTTCTTT.

This clone has just one count. CDR3 sequence reads: CASSLDTGGQPYGYTF. The CDR3 DNA follows: TGTGCCAGCAGCTTAGATACCGGCGGGCAGCCCTATGGCTACACCTTC. V usage is TRBV7-2 and J usage is TRBJ1-2; D gene unclear. The V end was cut by 1 base, the J end by 4 bases, with 16 bases between. Germline V gene sequence: CDR1 SGHTA, CDR2 FQGNSA. The length of the CDR3 is 16 residues. Looking up the rest from reference TRBV7-2 and TRBJ1-2 gives the full variable domain: GAGVSQSPSNKVTEKGKDVELRCDPISGHTALYWYRQSLGQGLEFLIYFQGNSAPDKSGLPSDRFSAERTGGSVSTLTIQRTQQEDSAVYLCASSLDTGGQPYGYTFGSGTRLTVV.

The chain links TRBV5-1 to TRBJ1-1, with 7 nucleotides matching TRBD1. This CDR3 is built from 15 residues. Per the germline V gene, CDR1 is SGHRS and CDR2 is YFSETQ. Trimming removed 6 bases from V and 4 bases from J; junction bases left unmatched: 12. CDR3 amino acids: CASMPSTGRSTEAFF. The CDR3 DNA is TGCGCCAGCATGCCCTCGACAGGGAGGTCCACTGAAGCTTTCTTT.

This clone appeared once. The V call is TRBV19, the J call TRBJ2-1; D might be TRBD2 (5 bases). CDR3 size: 11 residues. Trimming took off 5 bases at V and 9 bases at J, with 8 bases between the two ends. Germline assignment: CDR1 LNHDA and CDR2 SQIVND (reference sequence). CDR3 nucleotides: TGTGCCAGTAGTGCGGGTTTTGAGCAGTTCTTC. This encodes CASSAGFEQFF. The variable domain in full, with the rest retrieved from reference TRBV19 and TRBJ2-1, is DGGITQSPKYLFRKEGQNVTLSCEQNLNHDAMYWYRQDPGQGLRLIYYSQIVNDFQKGDIAEGYSVSREKKESFPLTVTSAQKNPTAFYLCASSAGFEQFFGPGTRLTVL.